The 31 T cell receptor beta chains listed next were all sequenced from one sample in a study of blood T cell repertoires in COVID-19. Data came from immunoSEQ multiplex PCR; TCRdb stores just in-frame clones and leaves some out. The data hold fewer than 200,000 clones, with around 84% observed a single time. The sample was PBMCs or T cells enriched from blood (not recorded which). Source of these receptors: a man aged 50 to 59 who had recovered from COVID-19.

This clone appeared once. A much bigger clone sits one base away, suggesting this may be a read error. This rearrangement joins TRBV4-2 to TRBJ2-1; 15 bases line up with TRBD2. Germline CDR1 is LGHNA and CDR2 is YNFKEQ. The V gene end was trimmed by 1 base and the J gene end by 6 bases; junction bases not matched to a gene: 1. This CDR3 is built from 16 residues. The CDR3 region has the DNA TGTGCCAGCAGCCAAGGGACTAGCGGGGGGGCCAATGAGCAGTTCTTC. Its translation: CASSQGTSGGANEQFF.

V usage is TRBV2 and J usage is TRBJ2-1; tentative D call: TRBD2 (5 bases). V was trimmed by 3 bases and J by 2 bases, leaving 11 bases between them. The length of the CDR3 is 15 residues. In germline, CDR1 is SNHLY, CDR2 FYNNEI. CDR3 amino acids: CASSDRSGPYNEQFF. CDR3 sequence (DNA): TGTGCCAGCAGTGATAGGAGCGGTCCCTACAATGAGCAGTTCTTC.

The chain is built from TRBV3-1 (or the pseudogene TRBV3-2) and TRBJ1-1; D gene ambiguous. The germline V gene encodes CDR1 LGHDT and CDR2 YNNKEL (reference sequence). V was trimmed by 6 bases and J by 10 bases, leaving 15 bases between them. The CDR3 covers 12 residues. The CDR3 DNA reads TGTGCCAGCAGGTCCGGCGTTGGGAGAGCTTTCTTT. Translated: CASRSGVGRAFF.

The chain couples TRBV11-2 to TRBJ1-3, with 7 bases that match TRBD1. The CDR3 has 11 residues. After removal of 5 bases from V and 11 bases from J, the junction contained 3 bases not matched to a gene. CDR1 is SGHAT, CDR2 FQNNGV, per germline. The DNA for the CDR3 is TGTGCCAGCAGCCCCAGGGGGGCCATATATTTT. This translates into CASSPRGAIYF.

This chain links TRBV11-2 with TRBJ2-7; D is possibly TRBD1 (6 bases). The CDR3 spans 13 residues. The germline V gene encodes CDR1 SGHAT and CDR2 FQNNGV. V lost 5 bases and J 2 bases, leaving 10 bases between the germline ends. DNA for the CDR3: TGTGCCAGCAGCCGGGACACGACCTACGAGCAGTACTTC. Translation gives CASSRDTTYEQYF.

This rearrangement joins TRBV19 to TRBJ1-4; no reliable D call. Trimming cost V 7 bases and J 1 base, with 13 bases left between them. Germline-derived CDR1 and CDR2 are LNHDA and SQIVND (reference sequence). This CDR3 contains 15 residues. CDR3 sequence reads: CASTIGVLTNEKLFF. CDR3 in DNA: TGTGCCAGTACGATCGGTGTGTTAACTAATGAAAAACTGTTTTTT.

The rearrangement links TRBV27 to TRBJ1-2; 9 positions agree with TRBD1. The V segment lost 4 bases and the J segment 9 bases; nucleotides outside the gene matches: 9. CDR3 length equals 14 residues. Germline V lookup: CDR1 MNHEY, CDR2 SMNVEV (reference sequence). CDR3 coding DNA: TGTGCCAGCAGTTCCGGGACAGGGCAACGCAGCTACACCTTC. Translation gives CASSSGTGQRSYTF.

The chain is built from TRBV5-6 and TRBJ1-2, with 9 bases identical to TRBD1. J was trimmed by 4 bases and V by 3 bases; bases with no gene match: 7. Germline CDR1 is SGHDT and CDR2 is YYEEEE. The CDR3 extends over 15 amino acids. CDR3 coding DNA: TGTGCCAGCAGCTGGACAGGGGAAGATCGCTATGGCTACACCTTC. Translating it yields CASSWTGEDRYGYTF.

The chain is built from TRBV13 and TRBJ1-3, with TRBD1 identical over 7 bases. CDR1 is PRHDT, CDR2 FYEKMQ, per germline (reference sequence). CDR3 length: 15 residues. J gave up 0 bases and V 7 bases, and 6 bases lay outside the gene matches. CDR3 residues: CASTGQATSGNTIYF. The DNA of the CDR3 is TGTGCCAGCACCGGACAGGCGACCTCTGGAAACACCATATATTTT.

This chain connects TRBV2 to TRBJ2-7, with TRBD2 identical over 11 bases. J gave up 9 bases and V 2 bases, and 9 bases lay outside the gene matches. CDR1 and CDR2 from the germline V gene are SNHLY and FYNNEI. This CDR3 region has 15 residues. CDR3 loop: CASSEFTSGGTPQYF. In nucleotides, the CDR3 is TGTGCCAGCAGTGAATTCACTAGCGGGGGTACCCCGCAGTACTTC.

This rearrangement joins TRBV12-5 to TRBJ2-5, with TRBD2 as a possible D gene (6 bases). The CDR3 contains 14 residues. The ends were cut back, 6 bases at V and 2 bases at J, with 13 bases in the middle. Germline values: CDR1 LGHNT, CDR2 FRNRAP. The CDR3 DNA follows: TGTGCTAGTGGATCGGAGGGGAGGCAAGAGACCCAGTACTTC. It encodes CASGSEGRQETQYF.

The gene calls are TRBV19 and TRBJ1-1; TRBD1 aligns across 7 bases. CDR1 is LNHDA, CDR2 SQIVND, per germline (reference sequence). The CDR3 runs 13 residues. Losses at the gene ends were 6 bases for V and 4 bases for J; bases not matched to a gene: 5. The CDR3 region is CASRGQAGTEAFF. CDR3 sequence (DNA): TGTGCCAGTAGAGGACAGGCTGGCACTGAAGCTTTCTTT.

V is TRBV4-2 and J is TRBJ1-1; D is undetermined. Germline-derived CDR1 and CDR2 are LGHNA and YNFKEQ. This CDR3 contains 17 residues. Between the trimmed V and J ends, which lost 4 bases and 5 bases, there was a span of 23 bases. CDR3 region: CASSLHGQFRGGTEAFF. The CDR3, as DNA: TGTGCCAGCAGCCTCCACGGGCAGTTTCGAGGAGGGACTGAAGCTTTCTTT.

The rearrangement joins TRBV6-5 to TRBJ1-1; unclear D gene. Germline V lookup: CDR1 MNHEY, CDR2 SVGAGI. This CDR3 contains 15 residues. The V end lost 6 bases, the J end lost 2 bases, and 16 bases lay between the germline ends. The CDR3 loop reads CASRVDTVFNTEAFF. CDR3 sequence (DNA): TGTGCCAGCAGGGTGGATACAGTTTTTAACACTGAAGCTTTCTTT.

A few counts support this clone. The CDR3 protein is CASSERQGPDSPLHF. CDR3 DNA sequence: TGTGCCAGCAGCGAACGACAGGGACCAGATTCACCCCTCCACTTT. The chain uses TRBV9 and TRBJ1-6, with TRBD1 identical over 7 bases. V was pared by 3 bases and J by 8 bases, with 8 bases of the junction left unmatched. The CDR3 sequence is 15 residues long. Germline CDR1 and CDR2: SGDLS and YYNGEE.

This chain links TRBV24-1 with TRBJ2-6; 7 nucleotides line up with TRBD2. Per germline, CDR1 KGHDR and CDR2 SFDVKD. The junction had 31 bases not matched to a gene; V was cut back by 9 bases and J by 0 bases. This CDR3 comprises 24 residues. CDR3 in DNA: TGTGCCACCGGGGGGAGGGTGGTAAGGGTTTGGTCGGTTTCTCCATACTCTGGGGCCAACGTCCTGACTTTC. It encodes CATGGRVVRVWSVSPYSGANVLTF.

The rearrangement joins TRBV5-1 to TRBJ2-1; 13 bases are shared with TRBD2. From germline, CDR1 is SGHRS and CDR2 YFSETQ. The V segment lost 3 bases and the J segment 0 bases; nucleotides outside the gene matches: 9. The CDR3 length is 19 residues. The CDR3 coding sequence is TGCGCCAGCAGCTGGTCCGGGACTAGCGGGGAGAGCTCCTACAATGAGCAGTTCTTC. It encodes CASSWSGTSGESSYNEQFF.

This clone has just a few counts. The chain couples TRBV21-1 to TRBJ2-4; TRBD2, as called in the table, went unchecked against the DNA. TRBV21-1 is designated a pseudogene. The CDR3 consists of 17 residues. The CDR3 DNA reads TGTGCCAGCAGCAAAGAGAGGGAGATGATAGCCAAAAACATTCAGTACTTC. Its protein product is CASSKEREMIAKNIQYF.

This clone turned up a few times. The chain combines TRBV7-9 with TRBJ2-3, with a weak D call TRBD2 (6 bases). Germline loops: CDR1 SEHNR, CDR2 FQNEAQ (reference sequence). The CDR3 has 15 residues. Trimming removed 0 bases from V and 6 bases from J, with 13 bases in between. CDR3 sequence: CASSLAVGGADTQYF. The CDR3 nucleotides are TGTGCCAGCAGCTTAGCGGTCGGGGGTGCCGATACGCAGTATTTT.

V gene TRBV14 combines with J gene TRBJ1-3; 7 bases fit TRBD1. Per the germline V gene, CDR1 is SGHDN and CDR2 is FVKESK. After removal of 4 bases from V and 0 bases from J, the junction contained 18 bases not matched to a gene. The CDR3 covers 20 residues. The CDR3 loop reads CASSPIGWTGGVSSGNTIYF. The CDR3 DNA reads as TGTGCCAGCAGCCCTATTGGGTGGACAGGAGGCGTAAGCTCTGGAAACACCATATATTTT.

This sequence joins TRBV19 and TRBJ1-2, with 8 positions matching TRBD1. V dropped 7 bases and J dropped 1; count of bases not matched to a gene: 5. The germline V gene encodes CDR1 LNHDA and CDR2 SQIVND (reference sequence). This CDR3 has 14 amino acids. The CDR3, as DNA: TGTGCCAGTACCCGAGACAGGGGTAACTATGGCTACACCTTC. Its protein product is CASTRDRGNYGYTF.

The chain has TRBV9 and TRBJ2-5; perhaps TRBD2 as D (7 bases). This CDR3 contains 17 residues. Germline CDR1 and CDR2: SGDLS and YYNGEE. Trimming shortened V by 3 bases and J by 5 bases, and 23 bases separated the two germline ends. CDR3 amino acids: CASSAGGGGSAGETQYF. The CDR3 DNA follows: TGTGCCAGCAGCGCCGGTGGGGGGGGCTCGGCTGGGGAGACCCAGTACTTC.

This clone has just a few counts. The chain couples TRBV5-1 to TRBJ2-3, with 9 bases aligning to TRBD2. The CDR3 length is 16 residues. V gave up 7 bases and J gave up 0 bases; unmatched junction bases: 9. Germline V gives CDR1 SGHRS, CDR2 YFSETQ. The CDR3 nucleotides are TGCGCCAGCGGGAGCGGGGGGACGTCTAGCACAGATACGCAGTATTTT. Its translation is CASGSGGTSSTDTQYF.

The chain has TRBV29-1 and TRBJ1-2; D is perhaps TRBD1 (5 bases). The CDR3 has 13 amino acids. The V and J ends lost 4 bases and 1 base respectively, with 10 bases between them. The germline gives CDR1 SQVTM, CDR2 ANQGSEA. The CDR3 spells CSVGRELNYGYTF. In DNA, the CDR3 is TGCAGCGTTGGCAGGGAACTTAACTATGGCTACACCTTC.

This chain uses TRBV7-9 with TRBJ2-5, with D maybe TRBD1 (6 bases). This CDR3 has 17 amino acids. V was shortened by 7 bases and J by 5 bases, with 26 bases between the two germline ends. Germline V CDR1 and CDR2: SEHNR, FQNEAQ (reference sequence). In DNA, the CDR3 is TGTGCCAGCAACCCGGCTACCGGCGCAGGGGAGAGGGAGACCCAGTACTTC. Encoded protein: CASNPATGAGERETQYF.

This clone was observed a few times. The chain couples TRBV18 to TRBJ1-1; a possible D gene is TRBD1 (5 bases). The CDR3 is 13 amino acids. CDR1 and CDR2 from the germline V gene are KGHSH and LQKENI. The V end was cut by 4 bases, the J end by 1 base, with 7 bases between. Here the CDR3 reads CASSRGQNTEAFF. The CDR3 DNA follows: TGTGCCAGCTCACGGGGCCAGAACACTGAAGCTTTCTTT.

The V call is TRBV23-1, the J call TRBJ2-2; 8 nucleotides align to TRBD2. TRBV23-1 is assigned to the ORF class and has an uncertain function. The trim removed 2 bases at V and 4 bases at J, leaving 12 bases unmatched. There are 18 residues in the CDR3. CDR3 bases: TGCGCCAGCAGTCAAGAAGACCTTGAGCGGGGGCCCACCGGGGAGCTGTTTTTT. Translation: CASSQEDLERGPTGELFF.

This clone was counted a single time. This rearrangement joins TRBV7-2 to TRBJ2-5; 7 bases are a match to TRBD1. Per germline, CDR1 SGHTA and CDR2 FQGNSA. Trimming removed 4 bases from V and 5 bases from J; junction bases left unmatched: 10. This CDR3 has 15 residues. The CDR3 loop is CASSSNRGRGETQYF. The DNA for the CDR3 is TGTGCCAGCAGCTCGAACAGGGGAAGGGGCGAGACCCAGTACTTC.

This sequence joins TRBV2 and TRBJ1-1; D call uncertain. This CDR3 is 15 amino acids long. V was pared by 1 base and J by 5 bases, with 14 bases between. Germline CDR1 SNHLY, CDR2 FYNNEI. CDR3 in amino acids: CASSEGSVRGTEAFF. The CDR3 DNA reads TGTGCCAGCAGTGAAGGATCGGTGCGGGGAACTGAAGCTTTCTTT.

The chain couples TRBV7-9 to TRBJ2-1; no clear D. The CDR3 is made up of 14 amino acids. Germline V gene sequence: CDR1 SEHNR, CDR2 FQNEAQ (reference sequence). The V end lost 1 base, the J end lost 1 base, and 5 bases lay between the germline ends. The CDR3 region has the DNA TGTGCCAGCAGCTTAGGTATTTCCTACAATGAGCAGTTCTTC. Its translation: CASSLGISYNEQFF.

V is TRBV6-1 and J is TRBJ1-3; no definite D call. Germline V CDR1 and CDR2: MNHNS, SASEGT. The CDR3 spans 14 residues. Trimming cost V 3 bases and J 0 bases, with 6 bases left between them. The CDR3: CASSDYISGNTIYF. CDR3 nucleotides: TGTGCCAGCAGTGATTATATCTCTGGAAACACCATATATTTT.